Detailed here is one T cell receptor beta chain. Its antigen is not identified. An expansion of CD8+CD57+ cells by flow cytometry had been shown in patients chosen for sequencing. CDR3 and TCR beta VDJ profiling relied on genomic DNA as the template. TCRdb used MiXCR to reprocess the reads, holding one entry per CDR3 protein. The table has more than 150,000 distinct CDR3 sequences, around half seen once. The CDR3 is made up of 14 amino acids. Per germline, CDR1 ENHRY and CDR2 SYGVKD. Trimming shortened V by 5 bases and J by 6 bases, and 14 bases separated the two germline ends. This sample is part of a study of CD8+CD57+ T cells in acquired aplastic anemia. Study-level results: Twenty-nine CD8+ CDR3 sequences were shared between patients and controls.

The source of this sequence is a human donor with aplastic anemia. Sequenced material: sorted CD4+, CD8+, or CD8+CD57+ T cells (not recorded which) from PBMCs. This chain connects TRBV10-3 to TRBJ1-5, with D perhaps matching TRBD1 (6 bases). The CDR3 sequence: CAISRGEGGQPQHF. For the CDR3, the DNA is TGTGCCATCAGTAGAGGGGAAGGGGGTCAGCCCCAGCATTTT.